What follows are 21 T cell receptor beta chains derived from one specimen sequenced in a study of T cells in Graves' hyperthyroidism and ophthalmopathy (dated by TCRdb to between 2017 and 2020). Libraries were made using multiplex PCR. Instrument used: Illumina HiSeq 2000. The TCR beta CDR3 regions were amplified from RNA transcripts. The first round of RT-PCR for the TCR CDR3 was performed with the HTBI primer set and the Qiagen OneStep RT-PCR kit. TCRdb's own reprocessing of the public reads used fastp at Q25 and MiXCR and kept productive beta chains. Entries are consolidated by CDR3 protein sequence, retaining the most common genes and DNA. For this sample the table gives more than 500,000 distinct CDR3 sequences, of which about 16% were detected only once. 25% to 35% of the sample goes to the ten largest clones. Sequencing was carried out using blood. These receptors came from a woman in her twenties or thirties with Graves' ophthalmopathy.

This clonotype was seen repeatedly, ten times or more. This chain uses TRBV7-8 with TRBJ2-1, with unresolved D. The germline gives CDR1 SGHVS, CDR2 FQNEAQ. This CDR3 is 14 amino acids long. V was pared by 5 bases and J by 5 bases, with 13 bases between. The CDR3 loop reads CASSPPGYDNEQFF. CDR3 DNA: TGTGCCAGCAGCCCTCCCGGATATGACAATGAGCAGTTCTTC.

This chain links TRBV7-2 with TRBJ2-1; 12 bases align to TRBD2. This CDR3 has 15 residues. The V gene's germline CDR1 is SGHTA and CDR2 FQGNSA. Trimming removed 2 bases from V and 10 bases from J; junction bases left unmatched: 6. The CDR3, as DNA: TGTGCCAGCAGCTTATTTGCTAGCGGGAGGGGGGAGCAGTTCTTC. Its protein product is CASSLFASGRGEQFF.

The V call is TRBV9, the J call TRBJ2-3; 9 bases map to TRBD2. The CDR3 length is 17 residues. Germline assignment: CDR1 SGDLS and CDR2 YYNGEE. V lost 3 bases, J lost 3 bases, and 11 bases stayed unmatched. DNA for the CDR3: TGTGCCAGCAGCGCCCGGCTGGGACTAGCCCCGACAGATACGCAGTATTTT. Translated, it gives CASSARLGLAPTDTQYF.

This clonotype was seen ten or more times. The CDR3 reads CAWRGRKQGNEQFF. CDR3 in DNA: TGTGCCTGGAGGGGACGTAAACAGGGAAATGAGCAGTTCTTC. The chain couples TRBV30 to TRBJ2-1, with D perhaps TRBD1 (6 bases). The CDR3 runs 14 residues. Germline V lookup: CDR1 GTSNPN, CDR2 SVGIG (reference sequence). The ends were cut back, 3 bases at V and 7 bases at J, with 16 bases in the middle.

This clonotype has ten or more counts. The J gene is TRBJ2-3, the V gene TRBV7-2, with D possibly matching TRBD2 (6 bases). The germline V gene encodes CDR1 SGHTA and CDR2 FQGNSA. The CDR3 covers 13 residues. The V gene lost 3 bases and the J gene lost 5 bases, with 9 bases spanning the gap. The CDR3 sequence is CASSFAGRDTQYF. The CDR3 nucleotides read TGTGCCAGCAGCTTCGCCGGGAGAGATACGCAGTATTTT.

Many counts were recorded for this clonotype. The V gene is TRBV4-1, the J gene TRBJ1-1, with unresolved D. The germline V gene encodes CDR1 MGHRA and CDR2 YSYEKL. The ends were cut back, 4 bases at V and 4 bases at J, with 19 bases in the middle. The CDR3 loop spans 16 amino acids. The CDR3 nucleotides are TGCGCCAGCAGCCCCCCACCGCCTCGTGGGGTCACTGAAGCTTTCTTT. Encoded protein: CASSPPPPRGVTEAFF.

The CDR3 sequence is CASDTTHGAENTGELFF. Here the CDR3 DNA reads TGTGCCAGCGATACTACTCACGGGGCGGAGAACACCGGGGAGCTGTTTTTT. The rearrangement links TRBV6-2 or TRBV6-3 to TRBJ2-2, with D possibly being TRBD1 or TRBD2 (5 bases each). The CDR3 totals 17 residues. Germline-derived CDR1 and CDR2 are MNHEY and SVGEGT. V lost 8 bases and J lost 1, with 20 bases in between.

The rearrangement joins TRBV12-3 or TRBV12-4 to TRBJ2-1, with a tentative D call TRBD2 (5 bases). The CDR3 contains 15 residues. Trimming took off 8 bases at V and 6 bases at J, with 20 bases between the two ends. The DNA for the CDR3 is TGTGCCAGCTCCCTGTCACTAGTAATCCGCAATGAGCAGTTCTTC. Amino acids: CASSLSLVIRNEQFF.

The chain uses TRBV5-1 and TRBJ2-2, with 10 bases matching TRBD2. Per germline, CDR1 SGHRS and CDR2 YFSETQ. The V gene end was trimmed by 2 bases and the J gene end by 3 bases; junction bases not matched to a gene: 1. The CDR3 sequence is 15 residues long. The CDR3 DNA reads TGCGCCAGCAGCTTTCTAGCGGGGGACACCGGGGAGCTGTTTTTT. It is translated as CASSFLAGDTGELFF.

This clonotype was counted ten times or more. The chain employs TRBV6-2 or TRBV6-3 and TRBJ2-7, with 9 bases fitting TRBD2. The germline V gene has CDR1 MNHEY and CDR2 SVGEGT. The J segment lost 7 bases and the V segment lost 3 bases, leaving 10 bases of the junction unmatched. This CDR3 has 15 amino acids. CDR3 nucleotide sequence: TGTGCCAGCAGTTATCTTGGTAGCGGGAGTGAAGAGCAGTACTTC. Its translation is CASSYLGSGSEEQYF.

Remarks on this clonotype: A much larger clone lies one base from this, so it may be a read error. The chain couples TRBV10-3 to TRBJ1-2; the D is unclear. The ends were cut back, 10 bases at V and 0 bases at J, with 18 bases in the middle. This CDR3 is 15 amino acids long. Germline V gene lookup returns CDR1 ENHRY and CDR2 SYGVKD. In nucleotides, the CDR3 is TGTGCCACCGTGTCTACCGGACTCGCTAACTATGGCTACACCTTC. This encodes CATVSTGLANYGYTF.

This clonotype showed up many times. The chain couples TRBV20-1 to TRBJ2-1, with 12 bases that match TRBD2. The CDR3 has 16 amino acids. Germline lookup yields CDR1 DFQATT and CDR2 SNEGSKA (reference sequence). V was clipped by 0 bases and J by 7 bases; unmatched bases: 7. CDR3 sequence reads: CSARDPASGRGNEQFF. The CDR3 nucleotides are TGCAGTGCTAGAGATCCGGCTAGCGGGAGGGGAAATGAGCAGTTCTTC.

This clonotype appeared a few times. Lacking the conserved final phenylalanine or tryptophan, this CDR3 likely reflects a read error. The chain joins TRBV12-3 or TRBV12-4 to TRBJ2-6, with D possibly being TRBD1 (5 bases). Trimming took off 7 bases at V and 4 bases at J, with 17 bases between the two ends. CDR3 length: 16 amino acids. CDR3 nucleotides: TGTGCCAGCACCGTCGACAGCCAGGCCGGGGCCAACGTCCTGACTTCC. Residues: CASTVDSQAGANVLTS.

This clonotype was seen only a few times. This rearrangement joins TRBV28 to TRBJ2-3, with D hard to call. CDR1 and CDR2 from the germline V gene are MDHEN and SYDVKM. V lost 0 bases and J 5 bases, leaving 9 bases between the germline ends. The CDR3 consists of 14 residues. DNA of the CDR3: TGTGCCAGCAGTTTATGGGGGTGGAGAGATACGCAGTATTTT. It is translated as CASSLWGWRDTQYF.

This chain joins TRBV7-9 and TRBJ1-4; no definite D call. Germline V lookup: CDR1 SEHNR, CDR2 FQNEAQ (reference sequence). The CDR3 totals 14 residues. With 4 bases removed from V and 0 bases from J, the gap between germline ends came to 6 bases. The CDR3 region has the DNA TGTGCCAGCAGCTCGGGAGCAACTAATGAAAAACTGTTTTTT. Its protein is CASSSGATNEKLFF.

Regarding this clonotype: This may be a read error: a much more frequent sequence differs by one nucleotide. This chain connects TRBV18 to TRBJ2-5; the match to TRBD2 covers 8 bases. After removal of 4 bases from V and 2 bases from J, the junction contained 9 bases not matched to a gene. The CDR3 is made up of 16 amino acids. CDR1 is KGHSH, CDR2 LQKENI, per germline. CDR3 DNA sequence: TGTGCCAGCTCACGGGGACTAGGTGTGAGACAAGAGACCCAGTACTTC. Translation gives CASSRGLGVRQETQYF.

This clonotype occurred many times. The genes are TRBV10-1 and TRBJ2-7; 11 bases line up with TRBD2. Germline assignment: CDR1 WNHNN and CDR2 SYGVQD (reference sequence). Losses at the gene ends were 6 bases for V and 2 bases for J; bases not matched to a gene: 9. The CDR3 covers 16 residues. CDR3 coding DNA: TGCGCCAGCAGGGGACTAGCGGATAAAACCCCCTACGAGCAGTACTTC. It encodes CASRGLADKTPYEQYF.

This clonotype was seen ten or more times. V and J are TRBV10-3 and TRBJ1-1; perhaps TRBD1 as D (6 bases). The length of the CDR3 is 15 residues. CDR1 ENHRY and CDR2 SYGVKD come from the germline V gene. Trimming removed 3 bases from V and 0 bases from J, with 11 bases in between. Here the CDR3 DNA reads TGTGCCATCAGTGATAAGGACAGTTTGAACACTGAAGCTTTCTTT. Its protein is CAISDKDSLNTEAFF.

At least ten counts were recorded for this clonotype. The J gene is TRBJ2-5, the V gene TRBV18; D might be TRBD1 or TRBD2, each matching 6 bases. Germline loops: CDR1 KGHSH, CDR2 LQKENI. CDR3 size: 17 residues. The V end was cut by 3 bases, the J end by 1 base, with 18 bases between. Written as DNA, the CDR3 is TGTGCCAGCTCACCGTACGCTGGGGGGCCGGTCCAAGAGACCCAGTACTTC. This translates into CASSPYAGGPVQETQYF.

This clonotype was seen repeatedly, ten times or more. V gene TRBV12-3 or TRBV12-4 combines with J gene TRBJ2-1, with 7 bases that match TRBD2. The V gene end was trimmed by 10 bases and the J gene end by 2 bases; junction bases not matched to a gene: 11. This CDR3 has 15 residues. Here the CDR3 DNA reads TGTGCCACCAACGTCGGGGCGGGAGCCTACAATGAGCAGTTCTTC. It translates to CATNVGAGAYNEQFF.

In its sample, this clonotype was seen many times. The CDR3 DNA reads as TGTGCCAGCAGCTCCTCCTCGGCGAACGAGCAGTACTTC. Protein: CASSSSSANEQYF. The chain joins TRBV7-9 to TRBJ2-7; D not resolved. This CDR3 has 13 residues. The germline V gene encodes CDR1 SEHNR and CDR2 FQNEAQ (reference sequence). V lost 4 bases and J 5 bases, leaving 12 bases between the germline ends.